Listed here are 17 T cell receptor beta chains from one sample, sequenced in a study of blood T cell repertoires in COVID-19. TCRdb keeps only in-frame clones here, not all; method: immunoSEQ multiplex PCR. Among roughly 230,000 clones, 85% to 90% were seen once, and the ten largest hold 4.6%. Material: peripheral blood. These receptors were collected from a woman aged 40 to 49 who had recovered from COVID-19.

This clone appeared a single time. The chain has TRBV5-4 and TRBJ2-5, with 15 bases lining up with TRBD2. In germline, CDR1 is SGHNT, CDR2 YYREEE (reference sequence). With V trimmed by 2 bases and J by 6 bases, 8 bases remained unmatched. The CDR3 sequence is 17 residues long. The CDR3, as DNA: TGTGCCAGCAGCTTTAAAGGACTAGCGGGAGGGCCGAAGACCCAGTACTTC. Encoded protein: CASSFKGLAGGPKTQYF.

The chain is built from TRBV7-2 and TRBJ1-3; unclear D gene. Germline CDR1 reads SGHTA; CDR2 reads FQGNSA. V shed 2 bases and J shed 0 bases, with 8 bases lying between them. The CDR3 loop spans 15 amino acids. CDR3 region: CASSLSYDSGNTIYF. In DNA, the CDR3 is TGTGCCAGCAGCTTAAGCTATGACTCTGGAAACACCATATATTTT.

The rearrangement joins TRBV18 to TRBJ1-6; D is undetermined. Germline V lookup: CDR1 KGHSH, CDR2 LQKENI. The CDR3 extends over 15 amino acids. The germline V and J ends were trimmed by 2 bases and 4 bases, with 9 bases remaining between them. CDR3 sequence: CASSPEQVYNSPLHF. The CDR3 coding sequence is TGTGCCAGCTCACCAGAGCAGGTTTATAATTCACCCCTCCACTTT.

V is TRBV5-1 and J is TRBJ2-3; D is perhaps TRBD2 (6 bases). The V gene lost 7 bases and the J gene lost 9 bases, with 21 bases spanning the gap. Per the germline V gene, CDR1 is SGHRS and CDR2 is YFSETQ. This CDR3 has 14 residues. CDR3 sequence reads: CASYSGTFQDTQYF. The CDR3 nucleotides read TGCGCCAGCTATTCCGGGACTTTCCAAGACACGCAGTATTTT.

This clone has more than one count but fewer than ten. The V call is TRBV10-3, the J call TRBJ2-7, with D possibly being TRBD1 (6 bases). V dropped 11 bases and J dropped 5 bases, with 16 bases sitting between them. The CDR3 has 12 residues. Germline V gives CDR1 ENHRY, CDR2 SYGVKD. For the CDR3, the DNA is TGTGCCTCCTCCCCAGGGGTCCACGAGCAGTACTTC. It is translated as CASSPGVHEQYF.

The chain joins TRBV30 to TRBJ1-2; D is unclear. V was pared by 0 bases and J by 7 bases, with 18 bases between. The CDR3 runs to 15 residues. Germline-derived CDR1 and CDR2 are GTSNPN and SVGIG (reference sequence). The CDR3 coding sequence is TGTGCCTGGAGTGTACCGGATCGGCGGCTATCTGGCTACACCTTC. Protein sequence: CAWSVPDRRLSGYTF.

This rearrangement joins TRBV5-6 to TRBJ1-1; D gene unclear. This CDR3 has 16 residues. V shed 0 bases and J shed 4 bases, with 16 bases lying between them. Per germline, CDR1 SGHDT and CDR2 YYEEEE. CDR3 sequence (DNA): TGTGCCAGCAGCTTGGCCGGGTCTGCGACGATCACTGAAGCTTTCTTT. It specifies CASSLAGSATITEAFF.

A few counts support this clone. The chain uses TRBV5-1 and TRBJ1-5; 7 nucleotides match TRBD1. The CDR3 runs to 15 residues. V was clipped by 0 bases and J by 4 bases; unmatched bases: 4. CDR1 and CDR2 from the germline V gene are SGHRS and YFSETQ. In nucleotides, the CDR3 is TGCGCCAGCAGCTTGGGGTCAGGGGGAAATCAGCCCCAGCATTTT. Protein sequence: CASSLGSGGNQPQHF.

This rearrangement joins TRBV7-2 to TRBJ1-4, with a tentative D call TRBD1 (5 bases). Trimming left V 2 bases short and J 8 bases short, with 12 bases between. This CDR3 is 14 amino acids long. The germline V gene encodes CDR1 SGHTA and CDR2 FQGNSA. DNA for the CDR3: TGTGCCAGCAGCTTACTGACTAGGGACGAAAAACTGTTTTTT. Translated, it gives CASSLLTRDEKLFF.

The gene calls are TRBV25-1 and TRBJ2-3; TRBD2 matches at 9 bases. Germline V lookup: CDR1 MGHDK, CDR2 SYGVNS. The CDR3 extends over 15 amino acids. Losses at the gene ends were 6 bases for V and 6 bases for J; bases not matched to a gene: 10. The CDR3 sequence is CASSTIAGESDTQYF. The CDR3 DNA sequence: TGTGCCAGCAGCACAATAGCGGGGGAGTCGGATACGCAGTATTTT.

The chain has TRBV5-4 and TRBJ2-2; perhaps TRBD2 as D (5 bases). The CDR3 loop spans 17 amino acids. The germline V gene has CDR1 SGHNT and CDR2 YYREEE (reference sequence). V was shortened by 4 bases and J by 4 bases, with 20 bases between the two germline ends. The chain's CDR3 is CASSQEVVGAGTGELFF. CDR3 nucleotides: TGTGCCAGCAGCCAGGAGGTGGTGGGAGCAGGCACCGGGGAGCTGTTTTTT. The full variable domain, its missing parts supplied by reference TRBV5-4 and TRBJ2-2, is ETGVTQSPTHLIKTRGQQVTLRCSSQSGHNTVSWYQQALGQGPQFIFQYYREEENGRGNFPPRFSGLQFPNYSSELNVNALELDDSALYLCASSQEVVGAGTGELFFGEGSRLTVL.

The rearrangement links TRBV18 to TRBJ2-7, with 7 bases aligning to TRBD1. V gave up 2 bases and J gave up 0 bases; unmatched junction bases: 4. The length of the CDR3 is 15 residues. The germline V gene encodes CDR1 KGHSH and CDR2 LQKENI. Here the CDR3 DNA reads TGTGCCAGCTCACCAGGTGGGACAGCCTCCTACGAGCAGTACTTC. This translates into CASSPGGTASYEQYF. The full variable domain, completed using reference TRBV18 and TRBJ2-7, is NAGVMQNPRHLVRRRGQEARLRCSPMKGHSHVYWYRQLPEEGLKFMVYLQKENIIDESGMPKERFSAEFPKEGPSILRIQQVVRGDSAAYFCASSPGGTASYEQYFGPGTRLTVT.

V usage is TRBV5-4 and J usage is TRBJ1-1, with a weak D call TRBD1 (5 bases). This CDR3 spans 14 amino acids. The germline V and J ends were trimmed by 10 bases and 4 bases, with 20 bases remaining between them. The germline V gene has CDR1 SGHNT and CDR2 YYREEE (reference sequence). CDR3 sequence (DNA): TGTGCCTACCTCAGAATCAGGGAGGGCACTGAAGCTTTCTTT. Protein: CAYLRIREGTEAFF.

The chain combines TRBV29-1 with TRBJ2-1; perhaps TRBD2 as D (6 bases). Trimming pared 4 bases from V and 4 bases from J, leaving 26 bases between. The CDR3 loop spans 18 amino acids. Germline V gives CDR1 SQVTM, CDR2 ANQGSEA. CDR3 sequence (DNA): TGCAGCGTTGGAAGGCTTAGGGGACTGGTGCTAGGTTACAATGAGCAGTTCTTC. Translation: CSVGRLRGLVLGYNEQFF.

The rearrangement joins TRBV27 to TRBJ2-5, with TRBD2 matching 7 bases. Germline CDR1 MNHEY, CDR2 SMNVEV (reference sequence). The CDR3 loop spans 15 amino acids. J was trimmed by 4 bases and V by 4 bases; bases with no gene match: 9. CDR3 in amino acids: CASSWGRGGRETQYF. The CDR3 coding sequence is TGTGCCAGCAGTTGGGGCCGGGGAGGGAGAGAGACCCAGTACTTC.

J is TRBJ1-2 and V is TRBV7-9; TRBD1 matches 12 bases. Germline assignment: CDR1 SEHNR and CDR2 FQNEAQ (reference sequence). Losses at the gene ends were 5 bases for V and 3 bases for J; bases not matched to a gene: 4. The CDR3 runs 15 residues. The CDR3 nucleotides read TGTGCCAGCAGCAAGGGACAGGGGGCATACTATGGCTACACCTTC. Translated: CASSKGQGAYYGYTF.

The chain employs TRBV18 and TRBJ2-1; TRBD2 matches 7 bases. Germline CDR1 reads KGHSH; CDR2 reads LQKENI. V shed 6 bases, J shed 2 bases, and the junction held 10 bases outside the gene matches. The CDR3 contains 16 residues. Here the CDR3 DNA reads TGTGCCAGCTCTCCGGCGGGCGGGAGCCCCTACAATGAGCAGTTCTTC. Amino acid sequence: CASSPAGGSPYNEQFF.